This section outlines one T cell receptor beta chain sequence together with its context. Its target is unknown. Assay used: immunoSEQ multiplex PCR; TCRdb lists only in-frame clones, some missing. The sample holds 30,000 to 35,000 clones; 70% are singletons and the top ten take 3.5% to 4.5%. CDR1 is MGHRA, CDR2 YSYEKL, per germline. CDR3 length: 19 residues. V gave up 0 bases and J gave up 5 bases, with 23 bases separating them. These data belong to a study of radiotherapy plus CTLA-4 blockade in lung cancer. Regarding the study as a whole: The best predictor of response was reported to be early blood T cell clone dynamics, with interferon-beta. Among blood TCR repertoires after radiotherapy plus ipilimumab, tumor-derived clones expanded.

Chemo-refractory metastatic non-small-cell lung cancer patients received focal radiation with ipilimumab CTLA-4 blockade. The source is a human donor with non-small cell lung cancer who had stable disease on radiotherapy plus ipilimumab. The chain employs TRBV4-1 and TRBJ2-1, with D perhaps matching TRBD1 (5 bases). The material sequenced was peripheral blood, taken from a patient treated with radiotherapy plus ipilimumab. The CDR3 here is CASSQDSVMGRLGDNEQFF. CDR3 DNA sequence: TGCGCCAGCAGCCAAGATTCCGTAATGGGGCGTCTTGGGGACAATGAGCAGTTCTTC.